The 8 T cell receptor beta chains in this list originate from one sample, sequenced in a study of the immune and genomic landscape of osteosarcoma. Sequenced by immunoSEQ multiplex PCR; TCRdb stores in-frame clones only, minus some. Among about 1,300 clones, over 60% were seen once, and the ten largest hold about a third. Material for sequencing was metastatic tumor tissue from the lung. The receptor source for this set is a woman between 25 and 40 years old with osteosarcoma.

The chain recombines TRBV5-5 with TRBJ2-1, with a tentative D call TRBD1 (5 bases). V was shortened by 2 bases and J by 6 bases, with 21 bases between the two germline ends. CDR3 size: 17 residues. Germline V gives CDR1 SGHKS, CDR2 YYEKEE (reference sequence). The CDR3 DNA follows: TGTGCCAGCAGCTTATACCTACCCCCCACAGGCGTCAATGAGCAGTTCTTC. This sequence encodes CASSLYLPPTGVNEQFF.

The gene calls are TRBV30 and TRBJ1-5; TRBD1 matches 7 bases. The V gene end was trimmed by 3 bases and the J gene end by 9 bases; junction bases not matched to a gene: 8. Germline V gives CDR1 GTSNPN, CDR2 SVGIG (reference sequence). The CDR3 has 13 amino acids. The CDR3 DNA sequence: TGTGCCTGGAGGCCAGAACAGGGGTGGCCCCAGCATTTT. Amino acids: CAWRPEQGWPQHF.

The J gene is TRBJ2-7, the V gene TRBV13; 9 bases fit TRBD1. The CDR3 has 13 amino acids. V lost 5 bases and J lost 3; bases outside the gene matches: 2. The V gene's germline CDR1 is PRHDT and CDR2 FYEKMQ (reference sequence). The CDR3 loop reads CASSLGQGYEQYF. The CDR3 coding sequence is TGTGCCAGCAGCCTGGGACAGGGCTACGAGCAGTACTTC.

This clone has a single count. The chain links TRBV7-2 to TRBJ1-1; the D gene is possibly TRBD1 (5 bases). CDR1 and CDR2 from the germline V gene are SGHTA and FQGNSA. Trimming pared 2 bases from V and 4 bases from J, leaving 11 bases between. The CDR3 is made up of 14 amino acids. In nucleotides, the CDR3 is TGTGCCAGCAGCTTACAGGGCCTGATCACTGAAGCTTTCTTT. Translation: CASSLQGLITEAFF.

V gene TRBV7-9 combines with J gene TRBJ2-3; D is perhaps TRBD2 (6 bases). This CDR3 has 15 amino acids. CDR1 SEHNR and CDR2 FQNEAQ come from the germline V gene (reference sequence). Between the trimmed V and J ends, which lost 5 bases and 1 base, there was a span of 13 bases. The CDR3, as DNA: TGTGCCAGCAGCCCCCCGGGACTCGGCACAGATACGCAGTATTTT. Protein sequence: CASSPPGLGTDTQYF.

V usage is TRBV11-3 and J usage is TRBJ2-1; 16 bases match TRBD2. This CDR3 is built from 16 residues. The ends lost 5 bases at V and 5 bases at J; junction bases unmatched: 3. Germline lookup yields CDR1 SGHNT and CDR2 YENEEA. This CDR3 reads CASSRGTSGGDNEQFF. The CDR3 nucleotides read TGTGCCAGCAGCCGAGGGACTAGCGGGGGGGACAATGAGCAGTTCTTC.

This clone was picked up a small number of times. The chain employs TRBV6-5 and TRBJ1-5, with TRBD1 matching 9 bases. In germline, CDR1 is MNHEY, CDR2 SVGAGI. The CDR3 length is 15 residues. Trimming took 0 bases from V and 7 from J; bases not matched to a gene: 4. In DNA form, the CDR3 reads TGTGCCAGCAGTTACTCCCCGACAGGGGGACAGCCCCAGCATTTT. It is translated as CASSYSPTGGQPQHF.

The chain employs TRBV13 and TRBJ1-1; D remains ambiguous. The V end was cut by 4 bases, the J end by 5 bases, with 17 bases between. This CDR3 is 15 amino acids long. Germline assignment: CDR1 PRHDT and CDR2 FYEKMQ (reference sequence). CDR3 bases: TGTGCCAGCAGCTCGGAAGGGATTGTGGGGACTGAAGCTTTCTTT. This encodes CASSSEGIVGTEAFF.